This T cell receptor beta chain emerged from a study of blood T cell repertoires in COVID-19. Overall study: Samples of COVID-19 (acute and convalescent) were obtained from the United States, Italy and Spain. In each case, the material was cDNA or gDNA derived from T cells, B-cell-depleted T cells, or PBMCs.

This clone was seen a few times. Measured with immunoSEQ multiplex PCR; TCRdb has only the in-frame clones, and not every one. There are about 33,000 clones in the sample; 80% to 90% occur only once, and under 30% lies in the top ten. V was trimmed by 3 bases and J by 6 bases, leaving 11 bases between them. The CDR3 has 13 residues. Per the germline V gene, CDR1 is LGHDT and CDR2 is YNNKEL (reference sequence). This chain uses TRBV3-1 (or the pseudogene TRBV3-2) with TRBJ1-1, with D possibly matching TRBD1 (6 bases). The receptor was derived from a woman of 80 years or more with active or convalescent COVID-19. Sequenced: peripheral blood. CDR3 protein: CASSQGANPEAFF. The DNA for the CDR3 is TGTGCCAGCAGCCAGGGGGCGAATCCTGAAGCTTTCTTT.